This T cell receptor beta chain emerged from a study of early stage breast cancer tumors. General observations from the study: In about 90% of the 16 patients, blood comparison separated tumor from normal breast.

Sequencing used immunoSEQ multiplex PCR; TCRdb keeps in-frame clones, though not all of them. The sample has fewer than 30,000 clones, 75% to 90% seen once. Losses at the gene ends were 9 bases for V and 7 bases for J; bases not matched to a gene: 7. CDR3 length: 13 residues. The germline CDR1 and CDR2 sequences are LNHDA and SQIVND (reference sequence). Notes on this clone: Antigen unknown.

This receptor was taken from a person aged 55 to 75 with breast cancer. Sequencing was done on a sample of blood. The rearrangement links TRBV19 to TRBJ1-5; 9 bases are shared with TRBD1. CDR3 in amino acids: CASTGTGWQPQHF. The CDR3 nucleotides are TGTGCCAGCACCGGGACAGGGTGGCAGCCCCAGCATTTT.